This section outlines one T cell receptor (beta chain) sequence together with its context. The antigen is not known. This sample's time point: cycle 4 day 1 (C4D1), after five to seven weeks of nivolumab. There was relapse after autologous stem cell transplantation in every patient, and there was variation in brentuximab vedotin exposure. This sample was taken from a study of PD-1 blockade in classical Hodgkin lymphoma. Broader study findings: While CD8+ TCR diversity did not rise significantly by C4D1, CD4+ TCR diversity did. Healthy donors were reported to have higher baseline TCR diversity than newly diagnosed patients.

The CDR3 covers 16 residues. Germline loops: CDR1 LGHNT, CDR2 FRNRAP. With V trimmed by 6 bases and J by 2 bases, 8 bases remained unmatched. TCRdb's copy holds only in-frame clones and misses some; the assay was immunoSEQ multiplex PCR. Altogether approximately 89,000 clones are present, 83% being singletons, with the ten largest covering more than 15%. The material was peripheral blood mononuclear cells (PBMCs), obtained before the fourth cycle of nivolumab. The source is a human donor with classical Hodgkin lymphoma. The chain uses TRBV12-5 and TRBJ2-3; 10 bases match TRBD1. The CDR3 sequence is CASGDDGTGDTDTQYF. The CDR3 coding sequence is TGTGCTAGTGGGGATGACGGGACAGGGGACACAGATACGCAGTATTTT. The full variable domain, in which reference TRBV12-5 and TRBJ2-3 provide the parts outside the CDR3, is DARVTQTPRHKVTEMGQEVTMRCQPILGHNTVFWYRQTMMQGLELLAYFRNRAPLDDSGMPKDRFSAEMPDATLATLKIQPSEPRDSAVYFCASGDDGTGDTDTQYFGPGTRLTVL.